This note documents a single T cell receptor (beta chain) sequence. The data are from a study of T cells in localized non-small cell lung cancer. Libraries were prepared by immunoSEQ multiplex PCR; TCRdb keeps only in-frame clonotypes and omits some of them. This sample has 70,000 to 100,000 clones, with about 84% found just once. This clonotype was sampled from a female donor of 60 years or more with stage I lung adenocarcinoma. The sample consisted of peripheral blood, taken before any cancer treatment.

The CDR3 reads CATSRAGSLGNEQFF. In DNA form, the CDR3 reads TGTGCCACCAGCAGAGCCGGGAGCCTCGGGAATGAGCAGTTCTTC. The chain carries TRBV15 and TRBJ2-1; TRBD2 might be the D (6 bases). The CDR3 contains 15 residues. Germline CDR1 and CDR2: LNHNV and YYDKDF (reference sequence). Trimming left V 1 base short and J 7 bases short, with 14 bases between. Full variable domain (rest looked up from reference TRBV15 and TRBJ2-1): DAMVIQNPRYQVTQFGKPVTLSCSQTLNHNVMYWYQQKSSQAPKLLFHYYDKDFNNEADTPDNFQSRRPNTSFCFLDIRSPGLGDTAMYLCATSRAGSLGNEQFFGPGTRLTVL.